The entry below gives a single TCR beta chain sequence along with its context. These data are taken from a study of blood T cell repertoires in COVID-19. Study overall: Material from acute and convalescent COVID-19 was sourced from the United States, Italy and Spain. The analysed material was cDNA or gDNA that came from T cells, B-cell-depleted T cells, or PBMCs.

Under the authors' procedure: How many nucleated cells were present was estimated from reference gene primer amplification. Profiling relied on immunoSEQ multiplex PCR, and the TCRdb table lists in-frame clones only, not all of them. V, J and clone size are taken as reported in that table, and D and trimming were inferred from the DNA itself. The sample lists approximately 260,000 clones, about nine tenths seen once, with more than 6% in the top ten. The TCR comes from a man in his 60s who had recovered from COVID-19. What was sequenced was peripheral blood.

In DNA, the CDR3 is TGTGCCAGTAGTATGGCAGGTCTGAACTATGGCTACACCTTC. Protein: CASSMAGLNYGYTF. This chain uses TRBV19 with TRBJ1-2, with D unresolved. The CDR3 spans 14 residues. Germline CDR1 is LNHDA and CDR2 is SQIVND (reference sequence). V was pared by 3 bases and J by 2 bases, with 10 bases between.